This TCR beta chain was profiled in a study (dated by TCRdb to the mid-2010s). About the investigation overall: The study set out to test whether tumor-infiltrating Tregs in breast cancer get recruited from blood Tregs or are instead converted in situ from other CD4+ T cell subsets.

What the work shows at the level of the full study, not this receptor alone: The validation in the larger cohort was limited to a single TCR beta V-J rearrangement instead of whole repertoires. The TCR gene usage of tumor memory CD4+ T cells clustered together with blood and lymph node memory CD4+ cells and with lymph node naive CD4+ cells. The greatest overlap of tumor-infiltrating Treg TCR alpha and beta sequences was observed with tumor naive CD4+ T cells, followed by blood naive CD4+ T cells.

To purify naive CD4+ T cells, the Miltenyi Naive CD4+ T Cell Isolation kit was used, and CD25 microbeads served to deplete Tregs. Tregs, naive and memory CD4+ T cells from tumor, blood and ipsilateral draining lymph nodes of a handful of breast cancer patients underwent full-length TCR alpha and beta sequencing. Mononuclear cells from lymph nodes or approximately 50 ml of peripheral blood were isolated by Ficoll density gradient centrifugation. A purity exceeding 90% was confirmed by FACS for the sorted cell populations. The CDR3 spans 16 residues, from the cysteine through the phenylalanine. The kept DNA is CDR3 alone, 48 bases in frame from the first base. Per the germline V gene, KGHDR is the CDR1 and SFDVKD is the CDR2. At the junction V is shortened by 1 base and J by 5 bases, with 13 bases in between. This clonotype is categorized as medium-sized (0.01 to 0.1%). Its target antigen remains unknown. No base quality information exists; no much larger clone differs at one position.

Full-length TCR variable regions were amplified by 5' RACE PCR with constant-region reverse primers, followed by semi-nested PCR with Nested Universal Primer A. Using the ReliaPrep RNA Cell Miniprep System, total RNA was extracted, and the SMARTer RACE 5'/3' Kit was then used to reverse transcribe the RNA into 5'RACE-ready cDNA. An Illumina MiSeq was used to sequence the full-length TCR alpha and beta libraries, which had been barcoded with multiplex adaptors. The paper's processing steps were these. For each of nine subset-tissue groups, sequencing data from the five patients were combined, and the groups were compared by unsupervised clustering of TCR gene usage. The Morisita-Horn index was used to calculate repertoire similarity, with shared sequences weighted by how much each contributed to each repertoire. TCRdb's own reprocessing of the public reads used fastp at Q25 and MiXCR and kept productive beta chains. Rows are combined by CDR3 protein, so each entry shows the most common genes and DNA. These V and J calls are TCRdb output, not the study's own analysis. The sample contains some 5,600 distinct CDR3 sequences, 45% to 65% of them found a single time. The top ten clonotypes cover about 12% of the sample.

The sequence came from a female donor with breast cancer. The sequenced material came from naive CD4+ T cells sorted from blood. The meaning of the sample's cell subset or site label: naive CD4+ T cells, CD4+CD45RA+CD25-. The rearranged segments are TRBV24-1 and TRBJ2-2; a tentative D match to TRBD2 spans 6 bases. The DNA reads as follows: TGTGCCACCAGTGATTTTCGGAGGGCGGGTACCGGGGAGCTGTTTTTT. The translation is CATSDFRRAGTGELFF.